The sequence of this T cell receptor (beta chain) was determined in a study of cytomegalovirus exposure and HLA in healthy donors. The CDR3 is 12 amino acids. CDR1 and CDR2 from the germline V gene are SGHTS and YDEGEE. V was pared by 6 bases and J by 1 base, with 7 bases between. With 60 Vbeta and 13 Jbeta primers, the PCR was carried out. The assay was immunoSEQ multiplex PCR, and TCRdb's table has in-frame clones only and misses some. In the table there are some 150,000 clones, 75% to 90% of which are singletons. The chain links TRBV5-8 to TRBJ1-1, with D unresolved. The sample was PBMCs. This sequence was found in a man younger than 45 in good health and CMV-seronegative. CDR3 region: CASKLGNTEAFF. The CDR3 bases are TGTGCCAGCAAGCTTGGGAACACTGAAGCTTTCTTT.